This entry describes one T cell receptor beta chain. This entry comes from a study of spatial heterogeneity in lung cancer. Each TCR cDNA molecule bore a unique molecular identifier. TCRdb itself ran the 5' RACE reads through MiXCR, one entry per CDR3 protein. The table lists about 1,900 distinct CDR3 sequences, around 7.2% of them singletons. The CDR3 spans 14 residues. With 4 bases removed from V and 0 bases from J, the gap between germline ends came to 5 bases. Germline CDR1 is SGHRS and CDR2 is YFSETQ. Time point specified: sample taken at primary tumor resection. The chain joins TRBV5-1 to TRBJ2-6, with D uncertain. This sample comprised normal lung tissue next to the tumor, obtained at surgery. The sequence was collected from a female donor with early-stage non-small cell lung cancer. The DNA of the CDR3 is TGCGCCAGCAGCCAGAGCTCTGGGGCCAACGTCCTGACTTTC. This codes for CASSQSSGANVLTF.